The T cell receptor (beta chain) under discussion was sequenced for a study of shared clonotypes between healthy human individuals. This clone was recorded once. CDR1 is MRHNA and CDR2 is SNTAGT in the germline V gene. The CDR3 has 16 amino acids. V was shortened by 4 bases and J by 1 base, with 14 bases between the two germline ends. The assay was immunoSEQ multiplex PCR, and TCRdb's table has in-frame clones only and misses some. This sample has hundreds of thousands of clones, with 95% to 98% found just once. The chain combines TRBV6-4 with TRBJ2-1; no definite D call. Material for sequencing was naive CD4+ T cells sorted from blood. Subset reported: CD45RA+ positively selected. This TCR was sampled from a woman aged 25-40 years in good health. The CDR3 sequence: CASSVEFDGSYNEQFF. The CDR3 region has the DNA TGTGCCAGCAGTGTGGAATTTGATGGATCCTACAATGAGCAGTTCTTC.